The 10 T cell receptor beta chains listed next were all sequenced from one sample in a study of cytomegalovirus exposure and HLA in healthy donors. PCR primers comprised 60 Vbeta and 13 Jbeta primers. TCRdb's table, derived via immunoSEQ multiplex PCR, lists solely in-frame clones and lacks some. The sample lists 150,000 to 180,000 clones, around 82% seen once, with about 6.1% in the top ten. The sample was PBMCs. These receptors all come from a woman aged 50 to 60 in good health and CMV-seropositive.

V usage is TRBV6-6 and J usage is TRBJ1-5; D is possibly TRBD1 (6 bases). V lost 6 bases, J lost 5 bases, and 11 bases lay in between. The germline V gene encodes CDR1 MNHNY and CDR2 SVGAGI (reference sequence). This CDR3 is 13 amino acids long. Here the CDR3 reads CASRYQGYQPQHF. DNA of the CDR3: TGTGCCAGCAGGTATCAGGGGTATCAGCCCCAGCATTTT.

The chain employs TRBV30 and TRBJ1-1, with D tentatively TRBD1 (5 bases). The CDR3 loop spans 12 amino acids. The V end lost 4 bases, the J end lost 6 bases, and 12 bases lay between the germline ends. Germline lookup yields CDR1 GTSNPN and CDR2 SVGIG (reference sequence). CDR3: CAWKGMQAEAFF. The CDR3 nucleotides read TGTGCCTGGAAGGGGATGCAAGCTGAAGCTTTCTTT. Full variable domain (remainder filled in from reference TRBV30 and TRBJ1-1): SQTIHQWPATLVQPVGSPLSLECTVEGTSNPNLYWYRQAAGRGLQLLFYSVGIGQISSEVPQNLSASRPQDRQFILSSKKLLLSDSGFYLCAWKGMQAEAFFGQGTRLTVV.

The chain employs TRBV14 and TRBJ2-5; 10 positions agree with TRBD1. CDR3 length: 16 amino acids. Trimming cost V 6 bases and J 5 bases; bases outside gene matches: 12. CDR1 and CDR2 from the germline V gene are SGHDN and FVKESK. CDR3 coding DNA: TGTGCCAGCAGTCCTGGATATGGGACAGGGGATGAGACCCAGTACTTC. Its protein is CASSPGYGTGDETQYF.

The genes are TRBV28 and TRBJ2-7, with 13 bases lining up with TRBD2. Per germline, CDR1 MDHEN and CDR2 SYDVKM. V lost 5 bases to trimming and J lost 0 bases; unmatched junction nucleotides: 4. The CDR3 runs 16 residues. The CDR3 DNA follows: TGTGCCAGCAGTGGACTAGCGGGGGAAAGCTCCTACGAGCAGTACTTC. Encoded protein: CASSGLAGESSYEQYF.

J is TRBJ1-1 and V is TRBV5-1; D is possibly TRBD1 (6 bases). V gave up 0 bases and J gave up 6 bases, with 12 bases separating them. The CDR3 is 14 amino acids. Per germline, CDR1 SGHRS and CDR2 YFSETQ. CDR3 sequence (DNA): TGCGCCAGCAGCTTGGCTCAGGGGAAGGCTGAAGCTTTCTTT. Its translation is CASSLAQGKAEAFF.

The chain has TRBV7-2 and TRBJ1-2; D not resolved. Trimming took off 1 base at V and 11 bases at J, with 20 bases between the two ends. The germline CDR1 and CDR2 sequences are SGHTA and FQGNSA. The CDR3 consists of 15 residues. The CDR3 here is CASSLDSREGRGYTF. The CDR3 DNA is TGTGCCAGCAGCTTAGATTCGCGGGAAGGCCGCGGGTACACCTTC.

The chain carries TRBV19 and TRBJ2-1; 7 nucleotides agree with TRBD2. J gave up 1 base and V 5 bases, and 11 bases lay outside the gene matches. The germline V gene encodes CDR1 LNHDA and CDR2 SQIVND (reference sequence). The CDR3 extends over 17 amino acids. The DNA of the CDR3 is TGTGCCAGTAGTCCTAATGTTGGCGGGGGTTCCTACAATGAGCAGTTCTTC. Its translation: CASSPNVGGGSYNEQFF. The full variable domain, with the rest looked up from reference TRBV19 and TRBJ2-1, is DGGITQSPKYLFRKEGQNVTLSCEQNLNHDAMYWYRQDPGQGLRLIYYSQIVNDFQKGDIAEGYSVSREKKESFPLTVTSAQKNPTAFYLCASSPNVGGGSYNEQFFGPGTRLTVL.

This rearrangement joins TRBV5-1 to TRBJ2-7, with D perhaps matching TRBD1 (6 bases). The V end was cut by 3 bases, the J end by 2 bases, with 18 bases between. From germline, CDR1 is SGHRS and CDR2 YFSETQ. The CDR3 contains 16 residues. CDR3 protein: CASSSGQQGPTYEQYF. The CDR3 coding sequence is TGCGCCAGCAGCTCGGGGCAACAGGGTCCGACCTACGAGCAGTACTTC.

CDR3 protein: CASSSATGDPYEQYF. For the CDR3, the DNA is TGTGCCAGCAGCTCGGCGACAGGGGACCCCTACGAGCAGTACTTC. This rearrangement joins TRBV7-9 to TRBJ2-7; 8 bases line up with TRBD1. J lost 2 bases, V lost 4 bases, and 7 bases had no gene match. CDR3 length equals 15 residues. The V gene's germline CDR1 is SEHNR and CDR2 FQNEAQ (reference sequence).

The chain uses TRBV28 and TRBJ1-6; TRBD1 is a possible D gene (5 bases). V was shortened by 3 bases and J by 6 bases, with 9 bases between the two germline ends. Germline CDR1 and CDR2: MDHEN and SYDVKM. There are 14 residues in the CDR3. The CDR3 coding sequence is TGTGCCAGCAGTTTCGGAGGGGCTAATTCACCCCTCCACTTT. Translating it yields CASSFGGANSPLHF.